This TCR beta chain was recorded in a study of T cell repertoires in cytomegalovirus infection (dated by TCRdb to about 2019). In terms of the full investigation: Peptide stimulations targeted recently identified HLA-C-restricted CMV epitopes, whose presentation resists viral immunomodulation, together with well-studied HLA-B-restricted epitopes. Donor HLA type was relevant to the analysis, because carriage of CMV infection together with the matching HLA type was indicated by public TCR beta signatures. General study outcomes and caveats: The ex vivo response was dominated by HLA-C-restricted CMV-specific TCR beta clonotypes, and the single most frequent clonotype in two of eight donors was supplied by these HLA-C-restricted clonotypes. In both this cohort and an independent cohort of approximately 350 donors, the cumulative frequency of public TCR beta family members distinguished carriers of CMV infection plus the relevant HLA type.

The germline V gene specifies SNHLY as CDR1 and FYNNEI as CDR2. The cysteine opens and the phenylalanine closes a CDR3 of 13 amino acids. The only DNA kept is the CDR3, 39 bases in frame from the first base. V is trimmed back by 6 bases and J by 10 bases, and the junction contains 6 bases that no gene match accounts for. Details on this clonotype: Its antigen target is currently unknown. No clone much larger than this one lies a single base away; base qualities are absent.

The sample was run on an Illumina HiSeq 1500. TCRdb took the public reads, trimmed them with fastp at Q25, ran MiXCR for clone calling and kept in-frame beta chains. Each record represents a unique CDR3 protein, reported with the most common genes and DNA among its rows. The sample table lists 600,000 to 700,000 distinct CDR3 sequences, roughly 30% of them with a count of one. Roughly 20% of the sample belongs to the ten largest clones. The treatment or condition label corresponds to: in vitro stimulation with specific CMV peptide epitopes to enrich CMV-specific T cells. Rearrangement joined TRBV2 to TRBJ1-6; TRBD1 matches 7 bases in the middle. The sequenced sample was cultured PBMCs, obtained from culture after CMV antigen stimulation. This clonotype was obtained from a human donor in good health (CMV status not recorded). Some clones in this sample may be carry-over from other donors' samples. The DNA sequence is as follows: TGTGCCAGCAGAGACAGGGACGGCTCACCCCTCCACTTT. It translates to CASRDRDGSPLHF. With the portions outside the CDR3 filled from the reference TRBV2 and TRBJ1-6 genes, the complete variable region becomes EPEVTQTPSHQVTQMGQEVILRCVPISNHLYFYWYRQILGQKVEFLVSFYNNEISEKSEIFDDQFSVERPDGSNFTLKIRSTKLEDSAMYFCASRDRDGSPLHFGNGTRLTVT.